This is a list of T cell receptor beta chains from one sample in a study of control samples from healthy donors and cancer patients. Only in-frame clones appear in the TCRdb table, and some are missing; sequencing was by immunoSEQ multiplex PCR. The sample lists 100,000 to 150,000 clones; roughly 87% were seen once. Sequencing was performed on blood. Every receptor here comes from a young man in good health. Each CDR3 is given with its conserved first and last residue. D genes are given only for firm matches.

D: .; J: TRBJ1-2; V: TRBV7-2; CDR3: CASSPQDGYLYGYTF; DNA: TGTGCCAGCAGCCCTCAAGACGGATACCTCTATGGCTACACCTTC
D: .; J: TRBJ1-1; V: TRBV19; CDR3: CASSIDSGIKAFF; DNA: TGTGCCAGTAGTATAGATTCGGGAATTAAAGCTTTCTTT
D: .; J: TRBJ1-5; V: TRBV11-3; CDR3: CASSRELPVCVYHSNQPQHF; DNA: TGTGCCAGCAGCCGAGAGCTCCCGGTTTGTGTCTATCATAGCAATCAGCCCCAGCATTTT
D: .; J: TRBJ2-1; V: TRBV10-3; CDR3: CATGRGEWDEQFF; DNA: TGTGCCACGGGTAGAGGGGAATGGGATGAGCAGTTCTTC
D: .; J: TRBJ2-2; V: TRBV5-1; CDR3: CASSSDTGPGELFF; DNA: TGCGCCAGCAGCTCCGACACAGGGCCCGGGGAGCTGTTTTTT
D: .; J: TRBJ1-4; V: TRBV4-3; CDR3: CASSQAGMGNEKLFF; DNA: TGCGCCAGCAGCCAAGCGGGGATGGGGAATGAAAAACTGTTTTTT
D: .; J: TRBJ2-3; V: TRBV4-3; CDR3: CASSQDQESSDTQYF; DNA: TGCGCCAGCAGCCAAGATCAGGAGTCATCAGATACGCAGTATTTT
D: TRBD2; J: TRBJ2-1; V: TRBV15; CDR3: CATSRDRGLAEYNEQFF; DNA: TGTGCCACCAGCAGAGATCGAGGACTAGCGGAATACAATGAGCAGTTCTTC
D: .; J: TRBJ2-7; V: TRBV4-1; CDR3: CASSQESSVTYEQYF; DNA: TGCGCCAGCAGCCAAGAATCTAGCGTAACCTACGAGCAGTACTTC
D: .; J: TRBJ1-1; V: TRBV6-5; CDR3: CASSKRNLNTEAFF; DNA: TGTGCCAGCAGTAAACGGAACCTGAACACTGAAGCTTTCTTT
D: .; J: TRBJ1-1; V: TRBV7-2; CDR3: CASSVRRGEAFF; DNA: TGTGCCAGCAGCGTAAGGCGAGGTGAAGCTTTCTTT
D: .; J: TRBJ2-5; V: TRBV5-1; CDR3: CASSRDRDETQYF; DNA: TGCGCCAGCAGCAGGGATAGAGACGAGACCCAGTACTTC
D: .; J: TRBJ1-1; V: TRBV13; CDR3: CASSLASGGTNTEAFF; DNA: TGTGCCAGCAGCTTAGCTTCCGGGGGTACGAACACTGAAGCTTTCTTT
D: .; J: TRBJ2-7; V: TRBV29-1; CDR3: CSVAQSYEQYF; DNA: TGCAGCGTTGCACAGTCCTACGAGCAGTACTTC
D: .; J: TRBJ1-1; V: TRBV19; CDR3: CASSINRDLNTEAFF; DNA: TGTGCCAGTAGTATCAACAGGGACCTGAACACTGAAGCTTTCTTT
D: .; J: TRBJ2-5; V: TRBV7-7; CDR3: CASSPRLTGAETQYF; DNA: TGTGCCAGCAGCCCGCGCTTGACGGGGGCAGAGACCCAGTACTTC
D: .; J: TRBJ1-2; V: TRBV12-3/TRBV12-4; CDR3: CASSQGAYGYTF; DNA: TGTGCCAGCAGCCAAGGGGCCTATGGCTACACCTTC
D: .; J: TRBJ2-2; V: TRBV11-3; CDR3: CASSPPSGGELFF; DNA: TGTGCCAGCAGCCCCCCGAGTGGCGGGGAGCTGTTTTTT
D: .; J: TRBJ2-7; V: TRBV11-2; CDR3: CASRGWQDYEQYF; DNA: TGTGCCAGCAGGGGCTGGCAGGACTACGAGCAGTACTTC
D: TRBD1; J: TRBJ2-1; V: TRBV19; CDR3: CASSIRTGHVNNEQFF; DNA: TGTGCCAGTAGTATAAGGACAGGCCACGTAAACAATGAGCAGTTCTTC
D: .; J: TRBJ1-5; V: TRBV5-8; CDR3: CASSFPNADRTNQPQHF; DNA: TGTGCCAGCAGCTTCCCCAACGCCGACAGGACTAATCAGCCCCAGCATTTT
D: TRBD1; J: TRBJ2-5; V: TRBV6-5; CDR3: CASSYAGQGLETQYF; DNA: TGTGCCAGCAGTTACGCGGGACAGGGGCTGGAGACCCAGTACTTC
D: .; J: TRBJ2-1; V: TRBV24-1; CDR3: CATSGGSRDEQFF; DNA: TGTGCCACCAGTGGGGGGTCAAGGGATGAGCAGTTCTTC
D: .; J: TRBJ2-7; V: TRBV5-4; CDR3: CASSISGRGSYEQYF; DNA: TGTGCCAGCAGCATTTCGGGGCGGGGATCCTACGAGCAGTACTTC